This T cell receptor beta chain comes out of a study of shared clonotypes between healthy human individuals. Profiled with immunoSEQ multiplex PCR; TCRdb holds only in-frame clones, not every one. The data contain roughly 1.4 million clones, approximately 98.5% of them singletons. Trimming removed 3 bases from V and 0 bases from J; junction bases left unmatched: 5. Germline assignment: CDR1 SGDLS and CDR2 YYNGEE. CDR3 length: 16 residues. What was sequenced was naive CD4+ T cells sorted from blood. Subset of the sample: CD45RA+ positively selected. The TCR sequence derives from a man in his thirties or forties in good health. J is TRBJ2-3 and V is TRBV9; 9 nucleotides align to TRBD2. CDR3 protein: CASSADTSGSTDTQYF. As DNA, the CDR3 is TGTGCCAGCAGCGCTGATACTAGCGGGAGCACAGATACGCAGTATTTT.